Shown below are 32 T cell receptor beta chains from a single sample sequenced in a study of T cells in Graves' hyperthyroidism and ophthalmopathy. RNA transcripts gave rise to amplified TCR beta CDR3 regions. First-round RT-PCR with HTBI primers amplified the TCR CDR3 region. MiXCR, applied by TCRdb to the multiplex PCR reads, yields one record per CDR3 protein. The sample includes around 300,000 distinct CDR3 sequences, 14% of them seen just once. The source material was blood. The receptors stem from a woman under 40 with Graves' hyperthyroidism.

This clonotype was recorded a few times. The CDR3 nucleotides read TGTGCCTGGAGTGTCTCTGGGGTTCGCACAGATACGCAGTATTTT. Amino acids: CAWSVSGVRTDTQYF. The gene calls are TRBV30 and TRBJ2-3, with D hard to call. The CDR3 contains 15 residues. Germline values: CDR1 GTSNPN, CDR2 SVGIG (reference sequence). V dropped 0 bases and J dropped 1 base, with 11 bases sitting between them.

In its sample, this clonotype was seen many times. The chain employs TRBV2 and TRBJ2-7; unclear D gene. There are 11 residues in the CDR3. Germline assignment: CDR1 SNHLY and CDR2 FYNNEI. V dropped 4 bases and J dropped 5 bases, with 6 bases sitting between them. The CDR3 DNA reads TGTGCCAGCAGTGTTTTCAACGAGCAGTACTTC. This translates into CASSVFNEQYF. Complete variable domain (other parts from reference TRBV2 and TRBJ2-7): EPEVTQTPSHQVTQMGQEVILRCVPISNHLYFYWYRQILGQKVEFLVSFYNNEISEKSEIFDDQFSVERPDGSNFTLKIRSTKLEDSAMYFCASSVFNEQYFGPGTRLTVT.

In its sample, this clonotype was seen many times. The rearrangement joins TRBV7-9 to TRBJ1-1, with D hard to call. Trimming shortened V by 5 bases and J by 3 bases, and 7 bases separated the two germline ends. Germline V gene lookup returns CDR1 SEHNR and CDR2 FQNEAQ (reference sequence). The CDR3 consists of 12 residues. CDR3 loop: CASSGMDTEAFF. The DNA for the CDR3 is TGTGCCAGCAGCGGCATGGACACTGAAGCTTTCTTT.

The chain joins TRBV5-1 to TRBJ1-6; no definite D call. The CDR3 covers 13 residues. The germline V and J ends were trimmed by 2 bases and 7 bases, with 7 bases remaining between them. The germline V gene encodes CDR1 SGHRS and CDR2 YFSETQ. The CDR3 DNA is TGCGCCAGCAGCTTAGGTCCGAATTCACCCCTCCACTTT. Its translation is CASSLGPNSPLHF.

The V call is TRBV11-2, the J call TRBJ2-5, with D unresolved. The CDR3 has 15 amino acids. Trimming cost V 1 base and J 0 bases, with 9 bases left between them. Germline V gene lookup returns CDR1 SGHAT and CDR2 FQNNGV. The CDR3 reads CASSLGRTDQETQYF. DNA for the CDR3: TGTGCCAGCAGCTTAGGTAGAACGGACCAAGAGACCCAGTACTTC.

For this clonotype: An end of the junction does not agree with germline; a read error may underlie this. J is TRBJ1-1 and V is TRBV29-1; D not resolved. The CDR3 loop spans 13 amino acids. Germline CDR1 and CDR2: SQVTM and ANQGSEA. Written as DNA, the CDR3 is TGCAGCGTCGAAGACGGCTACAACACTGAAGCTTTCTTT. Its translation: CSVEDGYNTEAFF.

Concerning this clonotype: A much larger clone lies one base from this, so it may be a read error. The CDR3 sequence is CSISKLESSYNEQLF. DNA of the CDR3: TGCAGTATATCTAAACTAGAAAGCTCCTACAATGAGCAGCTCTTC. The gene calls are TRBV20-1 and TRBJ2-1; tentative D call: TRBD2 (5 bases). The CDR3 loop spans 15 amino acids. CDR1 is DFQATT, CDR2 SNEGSKA, per germline (reference sequence).

This clonotype has at least ten counts. V and J are TRBV10-3 and TRBJ1-1, with D uncertain. This CDR3 contains 12 residues. The germline gives CDR1 ENHRY, CDR2 SYGVKD. V gave up 4 bases and J gave up 8 bases, with 11 bases separating them. The CDR3 DNA reads TGTGCCATCAGTGCAGTTCCGCGAGAAGCTTTCTTT. It specifies CAISAVPREAFF.

This clonotype was detected many times. The chain recombines TRBV2 with TRBJ2-5; D remains ambiguous. CDR3 size: 15 residues. V gave up 8 bases and J gave up 1 base, with 17 bases separating them. CDR1 and CDR2 from the germline V gene are SNHLY and FYNNEI. CDR3 loop: CASRQMVTVQETQYF. CDR3 in DNA: TGTGCCAGCCGGCAAATGGTAACAGTCCAAGAGACCCAGTACTTC.

This clonotype was seen repeatedly, ten times or more. The V call is TRBV28, the J call TRBJ1-6; D ambiguous. V lost 3 bases and J 5 bases, leaving 14 bases between the germline ends. Germline V gene sequence: CDR1 MDHEN, CDR2 SYDVKM. This CDR3 region has 16 residues. The CDR3 bases are TGTGCCAGCAGTTTTCTCCGCCAGGCGAATAATTCACCCCTCCACTTT. Amino acid sequence: CASSFLRQANNSPLHF.

This clonotype was picked up many times. V and J are TRBV11-2 and TRBJ2-7; D may correspond to TRBD1 or TRBD2 (6 bases each). This CDR3 contains 14 residues. Germline V gene lookup returns CDR1 SGHAT and CDR2 FQNNGV. V was clipped by 1 base and J by 2 bases, with 9 bases between them. CDR3 bases: TGTGCCAGCAGCTTAGGGGGGGACACCTACGAGCAGTACTTC. Its protein product is CASSLGGDTYEQYF. Complete variable domain (other parts from reference TRBV11-2 and TRBJ2-7): EAGVAQSPRYKIIEKRQSVAFWCNPISGHATLYWYQQILGQGPKLLIQFQNNGVVDDSQLPKDRFSAERLKGVDSTLKIQPAKLEDSAVYLCASSLGGDTYEQYFGPGTRLTVT.

This clonotype has just a few counts. The CDR3 DNA reads as TGTGCCAGCAGCCCCCCGGGACTAGCTACCCACGAGCAGTACTTC. It codes for CASSPPGLATHEQYF. This chain joins TRBV14 and TRBJ2-7, with 9 bases identical to TRBD2. V gave up 4 bases and J gave up 5 bases; unmatched junction bases: 9. CDR1 and CDR2 from the germline V gene are SGHDN and FVKESK. The CDR3 spans 15 residues.

The chain combines TRBV2 with TRBJ2-7; D possibly corresponds to TRBD1 (5 bases). The CDR3 is 12 residues long. Trimming pared 5 bases from V and 4 bases from J, leaving 9 bases between. CDR1 is SNHLY, CDR2 FYNNEI, per germline. The chain's CDR3 is CASSQTAYEQYF. The CDR3 bases are TGTGCCAGCAGTCAGACAGCGTACGAGCAGTACTTC.

This clonotype was observed at least ten times. CDR3: CASSSDLGDTQYF. DNA of the CDR3: TGTGCCAGCAGCTCGGACTTGGGAGATACGCAGTATTTT. The chain recombines TRBV7-2 with TRBJ2-3; D perhaps matches TRBD2 (5 bases). This CDR3 contains 13 residues. CDR1 is SGHTA, CDR2 FQGNSA, per germline. V lost 4 bases and J lost 5, with 10 bases in between.

This clonotype appeared many times. This sequence joins TRBV20-1 and TRBJ2-3; TRBD2 aligns across 8 bases. Trimming removed 8 bases from V and 3 bases from J; junction bases left unmatched: 13. CDR1 DFQATT and CDR2 SNEGSKA come from the germline V gene (reference sequence). This CDR3 spans 15 amino acids. The CDR3, as DNA: TGCAGTCCCGCCAGCGGGAGTGGGTCGACAGATACGCAGTATTTT. Its translation is CSPASGSGSTDTQYF.

This rearrangement joins TRBV20-1 to TRBJ1-2; D remains ambiguous. The CDR3 contains 14 residues. V lost 0 bases and J 3 bases, leaving 11 bases between the germline ends. CDR1 and CDR2 from the germline V gene are DFQATT and SNEGSKA (reference sequence). CDR3 nucleotide sequence: TGCAGTGCTAGAGATCGAAGAGGTCACTATGGCTACACCTTC. Its translation: CSARDRRGHYGYTF.

The rearrangement uses TRBV7-9 and TRBJ1-4; no definite D call. Germline CDR1 is SEHNR and CDR2 is FQNEAQ (reference sequence). This CDR3 comprises 15 residues. Trimming took off 2 bases at V and 0 bases at J, with 7 bases between the two ends. The CDR3 DNA follows: TGTGCCAGCAGCTTACGCCTACCAACTAATGAAAAACTGTTTTTT. This sequence encodes CASSLRLPTNEKLFF.

This clonotype has a handful of counts. The chain joins TRBV20-1 to TRBJ2-5, with 8 bases fitting TRBD2. The CDR3 length is 14 residues. Germline V gene lookup returns CDR1 DFQATT and CDR2 SNEGSKA (reference sequence). V lost 3 bases and J lost 3; bases outside the gene matches: 6. CDR3 protein: CSASIAGGEETQYF. In DNA, the CDR3 is TGCAGTGCTAGTATTGCGGGAGGCGAAGAGACCCAGTACTTC.

About this clonotype itself: No conserved phenylalanine or tryptophan is present at the end of the CDR3, so a read error is the likely explanation. This sequence joins TRBV20-1 and TRBJ1-6; the D is unclear. Germline CDR1 is DFQATT and CDR2 is SNEGSKA (reference sequence). The CDR3 runs 16 residues. The V gene lost 0 bases and the J gene lost 7 bases, with 16 bases spanning the gap. CDR3 coding DNA: TGCAGTGCTAGAGATGATCGGGGAACGGGGAATTCACCCCTCCACCTT. This sequence encodes CSARDDRGTGNSPLHL.

The V gene is TRBV27, the J gene TRBJ1-6; possible D gene TRBD1, 5 bases. V lost 6 bases, J lost 7 bases, and 10 bases lay in between. The CDR3 has 13 amino acids. Germline V gene data show CDR1 as MNHEY and CDR2 as SMNVEV (reference sequence). In DNA form, the CDR3 reads TGTGCCAGCAGCGTGGCAGGGAATTCACCCCTCCACTTT. Translated: CASSVAGNSPLHF.

At least ten counts were recorded for this clonotype. The V gene is TRBV20-1, the J gene TRBJ2-3; TRBD2 agrees at 8 bases. The V and J ends lost 0 bases and 2 bases, in that order; junction bases with no gene match: 10. The CDR3 extends over 17 amino acids. The germline V gene encodes CDR1 DFQATT and CDR2 SNEGSKA (reference sequence). In nucleotides, the CDR3 is TGCAGTGCTAGAGATCCCTGGCAGCGGGGGAACACAGATACGCAGTATTTT. Amino acids: CSARDPWQRGNTDTQYF.

This chain connects TRBV7-8 to TRBJ2-7; a possible D gene is TRBD2 (5 bases). The germline V and J ends were trimmed by 5 bases and 3 bases, with 11 bases remaining between them. Germline loops: CDR1 SGHVS, CDR2 FQNEAQ. CDR3 length equals 13 residues. This chain's CDR3 is CASSPVGNYEQYF. The DNA for the CDR3 is TGTGCCAGCAGCCCCGTCGGGAACTACGAGCAGTACTTC. Supplemented by reference TRBV7-8 and TRBJ2-7, the full variable domain reads GAGVSQSPRYKVAKRGQDVALRCDPISGHVSLFWYQQALGQGPEFLTYFQNEAQLDKSGLPSDRFFAERPEGSVSTLKIQRTQQEDSAVYLCASSPVGNYEQYFGPGTRLTVT.

This clonotype occurred a few times. This rearrangement joins TRBV20-1 to TRBJ1-4; D not resolved. Germline V CDR1 and CDR2: DFQATT, SNEGSKA (reference sequence). The CDR3 spans 14 residues. Trimming took 0 bases from V and 5 from J, leaving 10 bases between them. The CDR3 loop is CSARDLGTNEKLFF. The CDR3 bases are TGCAGTGCTAGAGATCTAGGAACGAATGAAAAACTGTTTTTT.

This clonotype was seen many times. The V call is TRBV10-3, the J call TRBJ2-2, with D unclear. The germline gives CDR1 ENHRY, CDR2 SYGVKD. V lost 7 bases, J lost 2 bases, and 11 bases lay in between. The CDR3 contains 14 residues. The CDR3 nucleotides are TGTGCCATCAAGCCCAACAGCAACACCGGGGAGCTGTTTTTT. Amino acids: CAIKPNSNTGELFF.

This clonotype was recorded many times. The genes are TRBV9 and TRBJ2-7; weak D call: TRBD2 (6 bases). The CDR3 consists of 14 residues. Trimming cost V 0 bases and J 5 bases, with 12 bases left between them. Germline loops: CDR1 SGDLS, CDR2 YYNGEE. In DNA, the CDR3 is TGTGCCAGCAGCGTAGGGACTACGCCTAACGAGCAGTACTTC. Its translation is CASSVGTTPNEQYF.

In its sample, this clonotype was seen many times. The chain employs TRBV12-3 or TRBV12-4 and TRBJ1-1, with TRBD1 identical over 8 bases. V shed 6 bases and J 10 bases; nucleotides not matched to a gene: 10. CDR3 size: 13 residues. The CDR3 sequence is CASRPGQEGSAFF. The CDR3 DNA reads as TGTGCCAGCAGACCGGGACAGGAGGGTTCAGCTTTCTTT.

This clonotype has only a few counts. The chain couples TRBV4-3 to TRBJ1-4; TRBD1 is a possible D gene (6 bases). CDR3 size: 15 residues. The V gene's germline CDR1 is LGHNA and CDR2 YSLEER. V lost 0 bases and J lost 8, with 13 bases in between. The CDR3 sequence: CASSQDLGAGEKLFF. In DNA form, the CDR3 reads TGCGCCAGCAGCCAAGATCTGGGGGCGGGAGAAAAACTGTTTTTT.

This clonotype was seen ten or more times. The rearrangement joins TRBV6-2 or TRBV6-3 to TRBJ2-7; D is unresolved. Germline values: CDR1 MNHEY, CDR2 SVGEGT. The CDR3 is made up of 17 amino acids. V lost 0 bases to trimming and J lost 3 bases, with 18 bases between them. The CDR3: CASSYSSGVRTIYEQYF. The CDR3 coding sequence is TGTGCCAGCAGTTACTCGTCGGGTGTGCGGACGATCTACGAGCAGTACTTC.

This rearrangement joins TRBV27 to TRBJ1-3; D may be TRBD1 (5 bases). Germline CDR1 and CDR2: MNHEY and SMNVEV (reference sequence). With 3 bases removed from V and 4 bases from J, the gap between germline ends came to 10 bases. This CDR3 spans 14 amino acids. CDR3 nucleotides: TGTGCCAGCAGTTTCGCAGGGACGGGAAACACCATATATTTT. The encoded protein is CASSFAGTGNTIYF.

This clonotype was seen a handful of times. The chain couples TRBV12-3 or TRBV12-4 to TRBJ2-7, with 12 bases matching TRBD2. The CDR3 length is 15 residues. J was trimmed by 2 bases and V by 6 bases; bases with no gene match: 5. CDR3 residues: CASRTTSGRTYEQYF. CDR3 in DNA: TGTGCCAGCAGAACGACTAGCGGGAGAACCTACGAGCAGTACTTC.

This clonotype has at least ten counts. J is TRBJ1-1 and V is TRBV12-3 or TRBV12-4; 7 bases line up with TRBD1. J lost 7 bases, V lost 6 bases, and 8 bases had no gene match. This CDR3 is built from 13 residues. The DNA for the CDR3 is TGTGCCAGCAGCTGGACAGGAGCAGATGAAGCTTTCTTT. The encoded protein is CASSWTGADEAFF.

In its sample, this clonotype was seen a few times. This chain links TRBV4-3 with TRBJ2-3, with D perhaps matching TRBD2 (6 bases). The length of the CDR3 is 16 residues. Germline V gives CDR1 LGHNA, CDR2 YSLEER. V gave up 0 bases and J gave up 2 bases, with 12 bases separating them. This CDR3 reads CASSQDGGLITDTQYF. The DNA for the CDR3 is TGCGCCAGCAGCCAAGATGGTGGACTAATCACAGATACGCAGTATTTT.